These 30 T cell receptor beta chains originate from one sample sequenced in a study of cytomegalovirus exposure and HLA in healthy donors. Here immunoSEQ multiplex PCR was the method, and the copy in TCRdb shows in-frame clones only, minus some. The sample records about 310,000 clones, roughly 87% being singletons. Sequenced material: PBMCs. These receptors all come from a man in his thirties or forties in good health and CMV-seronegative.

The count of this clone is one. J is TRBJ1-2 and V is TRBV5-1, with no clear D. Trimming cost V 4 bases and J 4 bases, with 14 bases left between them. CDR3 length: 14 residues. Germline V lookup: CDR1 SGHRS, CDR2 YFSETQ. CDR3 protein: CASSGLEYPYGYTF. DNA of the CDR3: TGCGCCAGCAGCGGCCTGGAGTACCCCTATGGCTACACCTTC.

The rearrangement uses TRBV7-2 and TRBJ2-4, with 11 bases aligning to TRBD1. CDR3 size: 18 residues. The trim removed 3 bases at V and 1 base at J, leaving 8 bases unmatched. In germline, CDR1 is SGHTA, CDR2 FQGNSA. CDR3 sequence reads: CASSFRDRGIAAKNIQYF. Written as DNA, the CDR3 is TGTGCCAGCAGCTTCCGGGACAGGGGGATCGCGGCCAAAAACATTCAGTACTTC.

This clone has just a few counts. The CDR3 DNA sequence: TGTGCCAGCAATCCGTCCTATAATTCACCCCTCCACTTT. Translation: CASNPSYNSPLHF. This sequence joins TRBV25-1 and TRBJ1-6; unclear D gene. The CDR3 runs 13 residues. Trimming pared 7 bases from V and 1 base from J, leaving 5 bases between. Per germline, CDR1 MGHDK and CDR2 SYGVNS.

The chain has TRBV27 and TRBJ2-3; D gene unclear. The germline CDR1 and CDR2 sequences are MNHEY and SMNVEV (reference sequence). Trimming shortened V by 5 bases and J by 12 bases, and 15 bases separated the two germline ends. The CDR3 runs to 12 residues. CDR3 coding DNA: TGTGCCAGCAGTCTGAGGCCAGAGGCCCAGTATTTT. Protein: CASSLRPEAQYF.

This clone was detected only once. The rearrangement uses TRBV11-2 and TRBJ2-2, with D perhaps TRBD2 (5 bases). The germline gives CDR1 SGHAT, CDR2 FQNNGV. The CDR3 has 16 amino acids. Trimming took 7 bases from V and 4 from J, leaving 19 bases between them. The CDR3 DNA reads as TGTGCCAGCACCCCAGTCGGCGGGCAGGTCACCGGGGAGCTGTTTTTT. Protein: CASTPVGGQVTGELFF.

The chain employs TRBV2 and TRBJ2-7; the D gene is possibly TRBD2 (6 bases). CDR3 length: 15 amino acids. Trimming cost V 1 base and J 5 bases, with 15 bases left between them. The V gene's germline CDR1 is SNHLY and CDR2 FYNNEI. DNA of the CDR3: TGTGCCAGCAGTGAAGGTGGGGGGTCCATAGACGAGCAGTACTTC. Its translation: CASSEGGGSIDEQYF.

This rearrangement joins TRBV6-1 to TRBJ2-7, with D possibly being TRBD2 (6 bases). The ends were cut back, 7 bases at V and 2 bases at J, with 18 bases in the middle. This CDR3 region has 15 residues. Germline lookup yields CDR1 MNHNS and CDR2 SASEGT. CDR3 DNA sequence: TGTGCCAGCAACCAACGCAGGGACTTGACCTACGAGCAGTACTTC. It codes for CASNQRRDLTYEQYF.

The chain has TRBV28 and TRBJ1-2; a possible D gene is TRBD1 (6 bases). Trimming removed 4 bases from V and 2 bases from J, with 14 bases in between. Germline V lookup: CDR1 MDHEN, CDR2 SYDVKM. This CDR3 contains 15 residues. The CDR3 is CASSWGRRLNYGYTF. CDR3 nucleotides: TGTGCCAGCAGTTGGGGGCGGCGGCTGAACTATGGCTACACCTTC.

The chain couples TRBV19 to TRBJ1-2; D ambiguous. CDR1 and CDR2 (germline): LNHDA, SQIVND (reference sequence). Deletions cut 4 bases from V and 0 bases from J, with 9 bases between. CDR3 length equals 14 residues. CDR3 protein: CASSTPGTNYGYTF. As DNA, the CDR3 is TGTGCCAGTAGTACCCCAGGAACTAACTATGGCTACACCTTC.

Comment on this clone: The same CDR3 can be traced to other DNA sequences in this sample. The gene calls are TRBV29-1 and TRBJ1-1; 11 bases match TRBD1. Germline V gene lookup returns CDR1 SQVTM and CDR2 ANQGSEA. The CDR3 is 13 amino acids. V was pared by 7 bases and J by 5 bases, with 6 bases of the junction left unmatched. The CDR3 loop reads CSARTGGTTEAFF. The DNA for the CDR3 is TGCAGCGCCCGGACAGGGGGCACGACTGAAGCTTTCTTT.

The J gene is TRBJ2-7, the V gene TRBV6-1, with 7 bases lining up with TRBD1. Germline V gene sequence: CDR1 MNHNS, CDR2 SASEGT. V dropped 6 bases and J dropped 0; count of bases not matched to a gene: 8. This CDR3 contains 15 residues. The CDR3 coding sequence is TGTGCCAGCAGGGGAAGACAGGGACGCTCCTACGAGCAGTACTTC. Translation: CASRGRQGRSYEQYF.

In this sample, this clone turned up once. J is TRBJ2-7 and V is TRBV12-2; the DNA was not compared with TRBD2, the D call given in the table. TRBV12-2 is a pseudogene locus. CDR3 length: 17 residues. The CDR3 spells CASRPSLRDGGAHEQYF. For the CDR3, the DNA is TGTGCAAGTCGCCCTAGTTTGAGGGACGGGGGGGCCCACGAGCAGTACTTC.

V is TRBV27 and J is TRBJ2-5; 14 nucleotides agree with TRBD2. This CDR3 has 17 residues. The germline gives CDR1 MNHEY, CDR2 SMNVEV (reference sequence). J gave up 6 bases and V 3 bases, and 9 bases lay outside the gene matches. The CDR3 protein is CASSFGLAGGLAQTQYF. CDR3 DNA: TGTGCCAGCAGTTTCGGACTAGCGGGGGGCCTCGCGCAGACCCAGTACTTC.

V usage is TRBV7-2 and J usage is TRBJ2-5, with 10 nucleotides matching TRBD1. The germline V gene encodes CDR1 SGHTA and CDR2 FQGNSA. Trimming removed 5 bases from V and 4 bases from J; junction bases left unmatched: 4. The CDR3 loop spans 14 amino acids. The CDR3 sequence: CASSRGTGVETQYF. The CDR3 DNA follows: TGTGCCAGCAGCCGGGGGACAGGGGTAGAGACCCAGTACTTC.

This clone was seen a handful of times. V and J are TRBV19 and TRBJ1-6; TRBD1 might be the D (6 bases). The CDR3 contains 14 residues. Trimming removed 3 bases at V and 13 bases at J, with 16 bases between. Per germline, CDR1 LNHDA and CDR2 SQIVND (reference sequence). CDR3 bases: TGTGCCAGTAGTATCCGGGACAACCTTCACCCCCTCCACTTT. Amino acid sequence: CASSIRDNLHPLHF.

The chain combines TRBV7-9 with TRBJ2-1; the D gene is possibly TRBD2 (6 bases). Germline V gene data show CDR1 as SEHNR and CDR2 as FQNEAQ (reference sequence). This CDR3 has 13 amino acids. V was clipped by 4 bases and J by 7 bases, with 11 bases between them. Here the CDR3 reads CASSSTGLNEQFF. The CDR3 DNA follows: TGTGCCAGCAGCTCCACGGGACTGAATGAGCAGTTCTTC.

The rearrangement joins TRBV18 to TRBJ2-7, with 7 bases that match TRBD1. V was clipped by 5 bases and J by 2 bases; unmatched bases: 9. The CDR3 has 15 residues. Germline V CDR1 and CDR2: KGHSH, LQKENI. The CDR3 coding sequence is TGTGCCAGCTCATCGCCAGGGGGTACGGCCTACGAGCAGTACTTC. This translates into CASSSPGGTAYEQYF.

In its sample, this clone was seen a few times. The rearrangement links TRBV11-2 to TRBJ1-2, with 7 bases aligning to TRBD1. The CDR3 length is 14 residues. J gave up 3 bases and V 5 bases, and 6 bases lay outside the gene matches. Germline V gene sequence: CDR1 SGHAT, CDR2 FQNNGV. This CDR3 is CASSARDSYYGYTF. The CDR3 DNA sequence: TGTGCCAGCAGCGCGCGGGACAGCTACTATGGCTACACCTTC.

The rearrangement joins TRBV2 to TRBJ2-5; 9 bases are shared with TRBD1. CDR3 length: 15 residues. Per the germline V gene, CDR1 is SNHLY and CDR2 is FYNNEI. V lost 1 base to trimming and J lost 4 bases; unmatched junction nucleotides: 4. The CDR3 sequence is CASSEVGQGLETQYF. In DNA, the CDR3 is TGTGCCAGCAGTGAAGTCGGACAGGGGTTAGAGACCCAGTACTTC.

The J gene is TRBJ2-3, the V gene TRBV15; D uncertain. CDR3 length: 14 residues. CDR1 and CDR2 (germline): LNHNV, YYDKDF (reference sequence). The germline V and J ends were trimmed by 0 bases and 1 base, with 5 bases remaining between them. The CDR3 sequence: CATSREAGTDTQYF. The CDR3 DNA reads TGTGCCACCAGCAGAGAGGCTGGCACAGATACGCAGTATTTT.

The V gene is TRBV25-1, the J gene TRBJ2-3; D remains ambiguous. The V and J ends lost 3 bases and 5 bases respectively, with 9 bases between them. Looked up from germline, CDR1 is MGHDK and CDR2 is SYGVNS. This CDR3 has 13 amino acids. The DNA of the CDR3 is TGTGCCAGCAGTGAGGGCCCCGGAGATACGCAGTATTTT. Protein sequence: CASSEGPGDTQYF.

V is TRBV5-4 and J is TRBJ2-7; possible D gene TRBD1, 6 bases. V lost 5 bases to trimming and J lost 3 bases, with 18 bases between them. This CDR3 is 15 amino acids long. Germline V gives CDR1 SGHNT, CDR2 YYREEE (reference sequence). CDR3 sequence: CASSQRGISFYEQYF. CDR3 nucleotides: TGTGCCAGCAGTCAAAGGGGGATCTCTTTCTACGAGCAGTACTTC.

The rearrangement joins TRBV11-3 to TRBJ2-1, with 9 bases lining up with TRBD2. After removal of 5 bases from V and 0 bases from J, the junction contained 8 bases not matched to a gene. The CDR3 is made up of 17 amino acids. Germline CDR1 is SGHNT and CDR2 is YENEEA. The CDR3: CASSKGAGGSSYNEQFF. CDR3 bases: TGTGCCAGCAGCAAGGGAGCGGGGGGCTCCTCCTACAATGAGCAGTTCTTC.

This rearrangement joins TRBV4-1 to TRBJ2-2; D might be TRBD2 (7 bases). Germline CDR1 reads MGHRA; CDR2 reads YSYEKL. V was cut by 3 bases and J by 4 bases, with 15 bases left in between. This CDR3 spans 16 amino acids. In DNA, the CDR3 is TGCGCCAGCAGCCACCAGAGGGGGGGTGGCACCGGGGAGCTGTTTTTT. Translation gives CASSHQRGGGTGELFF.

The DNA for the CDR3 is TGTGCCAGCAGTATCCTGACAGGGAACACTGAAGCTTTCTTT. Its protein is CASSILTGNTEAFF. This chain uses TRBV6-6 with TRBJ1-1, with a weak D call TRBD1 (6 bases). V lost 5 bases to trimming and J lost 1 base, with 11 bases between them. The CDR3 totals 14 residues. Germline V gene data show CDR1 as MNHNY and CDR2 as SVGAGI (reference sequence).

This chain connects TRBV16 to TRBJ2-3; unclear D gene. Germline CDR1 reads KGHSY; CDR2 reads FQNENV. V lost 0 bases and J 7 bases, leaving 8 bases between the germline ends. The CDR3 consists of 13 residues. The CDR3 reads CASSQSSENTQYF. The CDR3, as DNA: TGTGCCAGCAGCCAATCGTCCGAGAATACGCAGTATTTT.

This sequence joins TRBV4-3 and TRBJ2-7; TRBD1 matches 11 bases. Germline V CDR1 and CDR2: LGHNA, YSLEER. The V segment lost 3 bases and the J segment 3 bases; nucleotides outside the gene matches: 4. This CDR3 has 15 amino acids. The CDR3 is CASSQAGTGGYEQYF. For the CDR3, the DNA is TGCGCCAGCAGCCAGGCCGGGACAGGGGGCTACGAGCAGTACTTC.

The V gene is TRBV6-5, the J gene TRBJ2-1, with D possibly matching TRBD2 (6 bases). V was pared by 8 bases and J by 10 bases, with 15 bases between. The CDR3 consists of 12 residues. Germline values: CDR1 MNHEY, CDR2 SVGAGI. The CDR3 protein is CASSGRGREQFF. In DNA form, the CDR3 reads TGTGCCAGCTCAGGGAGAGGGAGGGAGCAGTTCTTC.

The chain employs TRBV29-1 and TRBJ2-5; weak D call: TRBD2 (6 bases). The germline gives CDR1 SQVTM, CDR2 ANQGSEA. This CDR3 region has 15 residues. The ends were cut back, 4 bases at V and 2 bases at J, with 17 bases in the middle. CDR3 sequence: CSVVPITSTQETQYF. The DNA of the CDR3 is TGCAGCGTTGTTCCCATAACTAGCACGCAAGAGACCCAGTACTTC.

In the case of this clone: The sample holds other DNA sequences that translate to the same CDR3. The J gene is TRBJ2-7, the V gene TRBV5-1; the match to TRBD1 covers 8 bases. J lost 2 bases, V lost 3 bases, and 4 bases had no gene match. The CDR3 spans 14 residues. CDR1 SGHRS and CDR2 YFSETQ come from the germline V gene. The CDR3 loop reads CASSSGQGAYEQYF. As DNA, the CDR3 is TGCGCCAGCAGCTCCGGACAGGGCGCCTACGAGCAGTACTTC.